Each of the 22 T cell receptor beta chains below was sequenced from the same sample in a study of Ad26.COV2.S vaccination and SARS-CoV-2 variants. Specified treatment: 15 to 20 received Ad26.COV2.S at low or high dose, single or two shots; about 5 received placebo; per-sample allocation not given. The study sampled participants on day 63 after the first vaccine or placebo injection. Profiled with immunoSEQ multiplex PCR; TCRdb holds only in-frame clones, not every one. This table holds 240,000 or so clones, 88% found once. This specimen was peripheral blood, taken in a trial of Ad26.COV2.S vaccine versus placebo. The receptors derive from a person aged 18-60 years who received the Ad26.COV2.S COVID-19 vaccine or a placebo.

The chain carries TRBV28 and TRBJ2-7, with TRBD2 identical over 7 bases. V lost 5 bases, J lost 2 bases, and 6 bases stayed unmatched. The CDR3 extends over 14 amino acids. Germline loops: CDR1 MDHEN, CDR2 SYDVKM. The CDR3 nucleotides are TGTGCCAGCAGTCAGCTAGCGGTCGCCTACGAGCAGTACTTC. The encoded protein is CASSQLAVAYEQYF.

This rearrangement joins TRBV30 to TRBJ2-1; no reliable D call. V was clipped by 5 bases and J by 10 bases, with 12 bases between them. This CDR3 has 11 amino acids. The germline gives CDR1 GTSNPN, CDR2 SVGIG (reference sequence). As DNA, the CDR3 is TGTGCCTGGTCTCTCGGGCCGGAGCAGTTCTTC. The encoded protein is CAWSLGPEQFF.

The chain recombines TRBV7-8 with TRBJ1-2; D is unresolved. The V gene lost 5 bases and the J gene lost 3 bases, with 13 bases spanning the gap. CDR1 and CDR2 from the germline V gene are SGHVS and FQNEAQ. The CDR3 spans 14 residues. CDR3 bases: TGTGCCAGCAGCGCAGACGGCACCGACTATGGCTACACCTTC. Residues: CASSADGTDYGYTF.

The table lists this clone with a count of one. V and J are TRBV7-3 and TRBJ2-1; 10 bases align to TRBD1. CDR3 length equals 16 residues. CDR1 and CDR2 (germline): SGHTA, FQGTGA. J lost 9 bases, V lost 5 bases, and 13 bases had no gene match. The CDR3 coding sequence is TGTGCCAGCAGCCAGTCTGGACAGGGGGGTTTATCTGAGCAGTTCTTC. Its protein is CASSQSGQGGLSEQFF.

This clone was observed a few times. V is TRBV29-1 and J is TRBJ1-2; TRBD1 agrees at 12 bases. Germline values: CDR1 SQVTM, CDR2 ANQGSEA. The CDR3 consists of 16 residues. The ends lost 6 bases at V and 7 bases at J; junction bases unmatched: 15. The CDR3 nucleotides are TGCAGCGTAGCTCAAAGGGACAGGGGGCCGGCGGGTGGCTACACCTTC. The encoded protein is CSVAQRDRGPAGGYTF.

The chain uses TRBV4-3 and TRBJ2-1; weak D call: TRBD1 (5 bases). The germline V gene encodes CDR1 LGHNA and CDR2 YSLEER. V gave up 1 base and J gave up 4 bases, with 11 bases separating them. The CDR3 loop spans 15 amino acids. The CDR3 here is CASSQGRQGYNEQFF. The CDR3 DNA follows: TGCGCCAGCAGCCAAGGGCGCCAGGGTTACAATGAGCAGTTCTTC.

This clone was counted once. V gene TRBV9 combines with J gene TRBJ2-5, with no clear D. Looked up from germline, CDR1 is SGDLS and CDR2 is YYNGEE. The CDR3 runs 14 residues. The germline V and J ends were trimmed by 3 bases and 4 bases, with 13 bases remaining between them. The CDR3 spells CASSAPMVRETQYF. The DNA of the CDR3 is TGTGCCAGCAGCGCCCCTATGGTCCGAGAGACCCAGTACTTC.

The genes are TRBV6-2 or TRBV6-3 and TRBJ1-6; no clear D. V dropped 6 bases and J dropped 0 bases, with 15 bases sitting between them. The CDR3 covers 17 residues. From germline, CDR1 is MNHEY and CDR2 SVGEGT. CDR3 sequence reads: CASSRYSSSSYNSPLHF. The CDR3 bases are TGTGCCAGCAGCCGATACAGCTCGAGCTCCTATAATTCACCCCTCCACTTT.

The rearrangement uses TRBV6-5 and TRBJ2-3; TRBD2 is a possible D gene (5 bases). The CDR3 extends over 15 amino acids. Deletions cut 6 bases from V and 1 base from J, with 14 bases between. The germline V gene has CDR1 MNHEY and CDR2 SVGAGI. CDR3 protein: CASSPPSWGTDTQYF. DNA for the CDR3: TGTGCCAGCAGCCCCCCTAGCTGGGGCACAGATACGCAGTATTTT.

J is TRBJ2-7 and V is TRBV5-4, with D perhaps TRBD1 or TRBD2 (5 bases each). The ends were cut back, 4 bases at V and 12 bases at J, with 20 bases in the middle. The length of the CDR3 is 13 residues. Germline loops: CDR1 SGHNT, CDR2 YYREEE (reference sequence). The chain's CDR3 is CASSRDVGLAGYF. CDR3 in DNA: TGTGCCAGCAGCCGGGACGTAGGACTGGCGGGGTACTTC.

The V and J genes are TRBV7-9 and TRBJ2-1; D gene unclear. V was trimmed by 1 base and J by 6 bases, leaving 7 bases between them. Germline CDR1 and CDR2: SEHNR and FQNEAQ (reference sequence). The CDR3 sequence is 13 residues long. The CDR3 sequence: CASSLGRINEQFF. In DNA, the CDR3 is TGTGCCAGCAGCTTAGGAAGAATCAATGAGCAGTTCTTC.

The rearrangement joins TRBV6-5 to TRBJ2-1; D not certain. V lost 0 bases and J 10 bases, leaving 7 bases between the germline ends. Germline lookup yields CDR1 MNHEY and CDR2 SVGAGI. This CDR3 has 12 residues. The CDR3 sequence is CASSYSSKEQFF. The DNA for the CDR3 is TGTGCCAGCAGTTACTCATCGAAGGAGCAGTTCTTC.

This sequence joins TRBV2 and TRBJ2-5; perhaps TRBD2 as D (6 bases). V shed 6 bases and J shed 1 base, with 12 bases lying between them. The germline gives CDR1 SNHLY, CDR2 FYNNEI. This CDR3 region has 14 residues. For the CDR3, the DNA is TGTGCCAGCAGATCCCGGGGGACCCAAGAGACCCAGTACTTC. Translation: CASRSRGTQETQYF.

The V and J genes are TRBV9 and TRBJ2-1; tentative D call: TRBD2 (7 bases). This CDR3 is built from 16 residues. The germline V gene encodes CDR1 SGDLS and CDR2 YYNGEE. V lost 4 bases, J lost 4 bases, and 18 bases lay in between. This chain's CDR3 is CASSSGGGGPYNEQFF. As DNA, the CDR3 is TGTGCCAGCAGCTCGGGTGGCGGGGGCCCGTACAATGAGCAGTTCTTC.

This chain's CDR3 is CASSPITGVIPQPQHF. The CDR3 region has the DNA TGTGCCAGTAGTCCTATCACAGGGGTAATTCCTCAGCCCCAGCATTTT. This rearrangement joins TRBV19 to TRBJ1-5; 7 bases map to TRBD1. The J segment lost 6 bases and the V segment lost 5 bases, leaving 13 bases of the junction unmatched. The CDR3 has 16 residues. In germline, CDR1 is LNHDA, CDR2 SQIVND (reference sequence).

The rearrangement joins TRBV19 to TRBJ2-3; 9 bases are a match to TRBD2. This CDR3 is 20 amino acids long. Germline CDR1 reads LNHDA; CDR2 reads SQIVND (reference sequence). The V segment lost 5 bases and the J segment 0 bases; nucleotides outside the gene matches: 18. In nucleotides, the CDR3 is TGTGCCAGTAGTCCCACCGGGGCGCTAGCGGGATTCTCTAGCACAGATACGCAGTATTTT. Translating gives CASSPTGALAGFSSTDTQYF. The entire variable domain, with the rest obtained from reference TRBV19 and TRBJ2-3, is as follows: DGGITQSPKYLFRKEGQNVTLSCEQNLNHDAMYWYRQDPGQGLRLIYYSQIVNDFQKGDIAEGYSVSREKKESFPLTVTSAQKNPTAFYLCASSPTGALAGFSSTDTQYFGPGTRLTVL.

The gene calls are TRBV3-1 (or the pseudogene TRBV3-2) and TRBJ2-5, with D tentatively TRBD1 or TRBD2 (5 bases each). The CDR3 contains 14 residues. The germline CDR1 and CDR2 sequences are LGHDT and YNNKEL (reference sequence). Trimming left V 9 bases short and J 5 bases short, with 19 bases between. The CDR3 is CASSRGPEEETQYF. The CDR3 DNA sequence: TGTGCCAGTTCACGGGGACCCGAGGAGGAGACCCAGTACTTC.

The rearrangement joins TRBV19 to TRBJ1-2; weak D call: TRBD1 (6 bases). Trimming pared 3 bases from V and 4 bases from J, leaving 12 bases between. The CDR3 totals 14 residues. Germline V gene sequence: CDR1 LNHDA, CDR2 SQIVND (reference sequence). This CDR3 is CASSILGALYGYTF. The CDR3 bases are TGTGCCAGTAGTATCCTGGGGGCCCTCTATGGCTACACCTTC.

V is TRBV28 and J is TRBJ2-3; TRBD1 or TRBD2 may be the D gene (5 bases each). The CDR3 covers 18 residues. Germline CDR1 MDHEN, CDR2 SYDVKM. Trimming took 6 bases from V and 1 from J, leaving 23 bases between them. Written as DNA, the CDR3 is TGTGCCAGCAGCGGGGTGCCAGGGCTCGAGACGGGCACAGATACGCAGTATTTT. Its translation: CASSGVPGLETGTDTQYF.

The gene calls are TRBV2 and TRBJ1-1; D call uncertain. The CDR3 has 14 amino acids. Germline lookup yields CDR1 SNHLY and CDR2 FYNNEI. Trimming removed 6 bases at V and 1 base at J, with 12 bases between. CDR3 coding DNA: TGTGCCAGCAGAACAGCCTCTCAGAACACTGAAGCTTTCTTT. Residues: CASRTASQNTEAFF.

The V and J genes are TRBV24-1 and TRBJ2-3, with 12 bases aligning to TRBD2. V gave up 5 bases and J gave up 2 bases; unmatched junction bases: 13. The V gene's germline CDR1 is KGHDR and CDR2 SFDVKD. This CDR3 is 19 amino acids long. The CDR3 sequence is CATSVWTSGDPLPTDTQYF. Here the CDR3 DNA reads TGTGCCACCAGTGTGTGGACTAGCGGGGATCCTCTGCCCACAGATACGCAGTATTTT.

This clone has a handful of counts. The V call is TRBV7-2, the J call TRBJ2-7; 9 nucleotides agree with TRBD1. The V gene's germline CDR1 is SGHTA and CDR2 FQGNSA. The J segment lost 5 bases and the V segment lost 11 bases, leaving 7 bases of the junction unmatched. CDR3 length: 12 amino acids. CDR3 nucleotides: TGTGCCCTAGGACAGGGGCTCCACGAGCAGTACTTC. Translating it yields CALGQGLHEQYF.